The source of this T cell receptor (beta chain) is a study of CD4+ T cells in melanoma. General study findings and limits: In melanoma, neoantigen-specific CD4+ T cells reportedly differed in differentiation state. CD8+ T cell, macrophage and B cell function reportedly correlated with neoantigen-specific CD4+ T cells.

In regard to this clone: Its cognate antigen is unknown.

Measured with immunoSEQ multiplex PCR; TCRdb has only the in-frame clones, and not every one. The table shows 9,000 to 13,000 clones, with roughly two thirds occurring only once. Trimming stripped 0 bases from V and 0 bases from J, with 12 bases between. The germline V gene has CDR1 SQVTM and CDR2 ANQGSEA. This CDR3 has 16 residues. This chain uses TRBV29-1 with TRBJ2-1; D assignment may be TRBD1 or TRBD2 (6 bases each). The TCR comes from a human donor with melanoma. Sequenced sample: cells from a culture (not recorded whether cultured in vitro). The CDR3 DNA follows: TGCAGCGTTGAAGACACCGGGGGCCGCTCCTACAATGAGCAGTTCTTC. Its protein product is CSVEDTGGRSYNEQFF.